Here is one T cell receptor (beta chain) with its context. Its antigen is unknown. This sample is part of a study of T cells expressing NK-cell markers. Overall study context: Each TCR beta repertoire originated in sorted T cells that were CD3+CD56+NKG2C+, CD3+CD56+NKG2C- or CD3+CD56-NKG2C+.

Study observations and caveats: As a fraction of CD8+ T cells, dominant NKG2C+ clonotypes reached about 1.0-7.5% in six or seven donors. The CD3+CD56-NKG2C+ fraction of a handful of donors was likewise dominated by these clonotypes.

TCRdb reanalyzed the 5' RACE reads and collapses them to one entry per CDR3 protein, without DNA. This table lists roughly 150,000 distinct CDR3 sequences. The TCR sequence derives from a woman aged 18-70 years in good health. Material for sequencing was blood T cells: a sorted CD56 or NKG2C T cell subset, CD4+ or CD8+ T cells, or bulk PBMC T cells (not recorded which).

CDR3 residues: CASSLKRGENIQYF. J is TRBJ2-4 and V is TRBV5-1; TCRdb gives TRBD1 as the D gene, but with no DNA this cannot be confirmed. Per germline, CDR1 SGHRS and CDR2 YFSETQ. This CDR3 spans 14 amino acids.